The 2 T cell receptor beta chains below all came from one sample that was sequenced in a study of T cells after somatic rescue of genetic block. Produced via immunoSEQ multiplex PCR; TCRdb's table is partial and in-frame only. The sample lists more than 13,000 clones; approximately 72% were seen once. Sequencing was performed on peripheral blood mononuclear cells (PBMCs). These receptors all come from a boy between 10 and 17 years old.

The V gene is TRBV11-2, the J gene TRBJ1-5; 9 positions match TRBD1. The CDR3 runs to 15 residues. In germline, CDR1 is SGHAT, CDR2 FQNNGV. V lost 4 bases and J lost 4; bases outside the gene matches: 5. CDR3 amino acids: CASSSGQGSNQPQHF. The CDR3 nucleotides are TGTGCCAGCAGCTCCGGACAGGGGAGTAATCAGCCCCAGCATTTT.

This clone was recorded a few times. V usage is TRBV6-5 and J usage is TRBJ2-2; 8 bases map to TRBD1. The CDR3 spans 16 residues. CDR1 and CDR2 from the germline V gene are MNHEY and SVGAGI. The V and J ends lost 2 bases and 1 base, in that order; junction bases with no gene match: 3. The DNA of the CDR3 is TGTGCCAGCAGTTACGGGACAGGAGTGAACACCGGGGAGCTGTTTTTT. It specifies CASSYGTGVNTGELFF.